The 9 T cell receptor beta chains below come from one sample, sequenced in a study of blood T cells in healthy people across ages. A second PCR, run for about 7 to 11 cycles, used a sample-barcoded 5' primer plus a J-beta primer mix. TCRdb recomputed calls from the 5' RACE reads with MiXCR, one row per CDR3 protein. This sample carries over 1,500,000 distinct CDR3 sequences, 39% of them seen once, and the ten largest clones take more than 20%. Sequences were obtained from blood. The receptor set was obtained from a human donor in good health.

The table lists this clonotype with a count of one. V gene TRBV11-3 combines with J gene TRBJ1-2; D is possibly TRBD1 (6 bases). Germline V gives CDR1 SGHNT, CDR2 YENEEA. Trimming left V 2 bases short and J 6 bases short, with 10 bases between. The CDR3 length is 13 residues. The CDR3 reads CASSLRGNHGYTF. The CDR3 coding sequence is TGTGCCAGCAGCTTAAGGGGGAACCATGGCTACACCTTC. The full variable domain, rest sourced from reference TRBV11-3 and TRBJ1-2, is EAGVVQSPRYKIIEKKQPVAFWCNPISGHNTLYWYLQNLGQGPELLIRYENEEAVDDSQLPKDRFSAERLKGVDSTLKIQPAELGDSAVYLCASSLRGNHGYTFGSGTRLTVV.

The gene calls are TRBV20-1 and TRBJ1-6; 9 bases align to TRBD1. CDR1 is DFQATT and CDR2 is SNEGSKA in the germline V gene (reference sequence). With 1 base clipped from V and 11 bases from J, the junction kept 6 bases outside the gene matches. CDR3 length equals 14 residues. DNA of the CDR3: TGCAGTGCTAGAGGGGACAGGGATTTAACACCCCTCCACTTT. As protein: CSARGDRDLTPLHF.

In its sample, this clonotype was seen a few times. The chain uses TRBV6-6 and TRBJ1-4; D may be TRBD1 (6 bases). The CDR3 loop spans 14 amino acids. The germline V and J ends were trimmed by 7 bases and 7 bases, with 16 bases remaining between them. In germline, CDR1 is MNHNY, CDR2 SVGAGI (reference sequence). CDR3 bases: TGTGCCAGCACGACACTACAGGGTGTTGAAAAACTGTTTTTT. It translates to CASTTLQGVEKLFF.

This clonotype appeared a few times. The CDR3 DNA is TGTGCCAGCAGTGAAGTGGTTCAGCCCCAGCATTTT. Translating gives CASSEVVQPQHF. The chain links TRBV7-8 to TRBJ1-5; D not resolved. Trimming took 6 bases from V and 6 from J, leaving 9 bases between them. CDR3 size: 12 residues. Per germline, CDR1 SGHVS and CDR2 FQNEAQ.

The chain couples TRBV13 to TRBJ1-1; D gene ambiguous. V lost 3 bases to trimming and J lost 10 bases, with 24 bases between them. Germline assignment: CDR1 PRHDT and CDR2 FYEKMQ (reference sequence). The CDR3 is 16 residues long. The CDR3 loop reads CASSFRVGLWQEGAFF. DNA of the CDR3: TGTGCCAGCAGCTTTAGGGTTGGTTTGTGGCAGGAAGGAGCTTTCTTT.

The CDR3 spells CASSSGTSGAADTQYF. The CDR3, as DNA: TGTGCCAGCAGCTCGGGGACTAGCGGGGCCGCGGATACGCAGTATTTT. The chain carries TRBV7-2 and TRBJ2-3, with TRBD2 matching over 13 bases. Germline V lookup: CDR1 SGHTA, CDR2 FQGNSA. Trimming removed 4 bases from V and 6 bases from J; junction bases left unmatched: 7. The CDR3 extends over 16 amino acids.

V is TRBV4-1 and J is TRBJ1-2, with 8 bases that match TRBD1. Germline V gene sequence: CDR1 MGHRA, CDR2 YSYEKL. V shed 7 bases and J 6 bases; nucleotides not matched to a gene: 13. The CDR3 sequence is 15 residues long. The CDR3 sequence is CASKPYSVTGDGYTF. The CDR3, as DNA: TGCGCCAGCAAGCCCTATAGTGTGACAGGGGATGGCTACACCTTC.

Only a few counts were recorded for this clonotype. The V gene is TRBV27, the J gene TRBJ1-6; D gene ambiguous. Germline CDR1 and CDR2: MNHEY and SMNVEV (reference sequence). The CDR3 has 13 residues. V was trimmed by 5 bases and J by 6 bases, leaving 8 bases between them. Here the CDR3 DNA reads TGTGCCAGCAGTCCCAGGATTAATTCACCCCTCCACTTT. It codes for CASSPRINSPLHF.

This clonotype was seen ten or more times. This chain links TRBV24-1 with TRBJ2-1, with 11 bases aligning to TRBD2. Germline lookup yields CDR1 KGHDR and CDR2 SFDVKD. The CDR3 runs 15 residues. V shed 6 bases, J shed 9 bases, and the junction held 9 bases outside the gene matches. The CDR3 sequence is CATSSSGGLTREQFF. The CDR3 DNA follows: TGTGCCACCAGTTCTAGCGGGGGGCTCACGCGTGAGCAGTTCTTC.